Below are 24 T cell receptor beta chains sequenced from a single sample in a study of blood T cell repertoires in COVID-19. The assay was immunoSEQ multiplex PCR, and TCRdb's table has in-frame clones only and misses some. The table shows about 250,000 clones, with 80% to 90% occurring only once. The specimen was PBMCs or T cells enriched from blood (not recorded which). The receptors were sampled from a woman between 25 and 40 years old who had recovered from COVID-19.

V gene TRBV5-6 combines with J gene TRBJ1-2; D call uncertain. Trimming took 0 bases from V and 9 from J, leaving 6 bases between them. Germline CDR1 is SGHDT and CDR2 is YYEEEE. The CDR3 runs 11 residues. The CDR3 coding sequence is TGTGCCAGCAGCTTGGCGGGAAGCTACACCTTC. Translated, it gives CASSLAGSYTF.

The rearrangement uses TRBV5-1 and TRBJ1-1; the D gene is possibly TRBD1 (6 bases). Germline V gene sequence: CDR1 SGHRS, CDR2 YFSETQ. The CDR3 is 16 amino acids. V was trimmed by 7 bases and J by 1 base, leaving 20 bases between them. This CDR3 is CASSGQLTASNTEAFF. For the CDR3, the DNA is TGCGCCAGCTCCGGACAGCTCACTGCATCGAACACTGAAGCTTTCTTT.

The chain couples TRBV7-9 to TRBJ1-5; the match to TRBD1 covers 7 bases. The length of the CDR3 is 15 residues. With V trimmed by 1 base and J by 2 bases, 2 bases remained unmatched. The germline CDR1 and CDR2 sequences are SEHNR and FQNEAQ (reference sequence). The chain's CDR3 is CASSLGDRGNQPQHF. CDR3 bases: TGTGCCAGCAGCTTAGGTGACAGGGGCAATCAGCCCCAGCATTTT.

The V gene is TRBV29-1, the J gene TRBJ2-2, with TRBD1 identical over 12 bases. CDR3 length: 13 amino acids. V trimming: 7 bases; J trimming: 6 bases; junction bases outside the gene matches: 3. The germline CDR1 and CDR2 sequences are SQVTM and ANQGSEA. The CDR3 spells CSGGQGAPGELFF. CDR3 bases: TGCAGCGGGGGACAGGGGGCTCCCGGGGAGCTGTTTTTT.

The V gene is TRBV18, the J gene TRBJ1-5; 7 nucleotides match TRBD1. The CDR3 loop spans 17 amino acids. V was pared by 6 bases and J by 0 bases, with 11 bases of the junction left unmatched. Germline V gene lookup returns CDR1 KGHSH and CDR2 LQKENI. The CDR3 reads CASSPGTDLYSNQPQHF. For the CDR3, the DNA is TGTGCCAGCTCCCCCGGGACAGACCTATATAGCAATCAGCCCCAGCATTTT.

The chain employs TRBV10-1 and TRBJ1-2; D ambiguous. CDR1 and CDR2 (germline): WNHNN, SYGVQD (reference sequence). The CDR3 sequence is 14 residues long. Trimming shortened V by 4 bases and J by 2 bases, and 11 bases separated the two germline ends. The CDR3 here is CASSGGAPNYGYTF. The CDR3 DNA reads TGCGCCAGCAGTGGAGGAGCCCCAAACTATGGCTACACCTTC.

This clone occurred once. The chain uses TRBV28 and TRBJ1-4, with D perhaps TRBD1 (5 bases). CDR1 is MDHEN and CDR2 is SYDVKM in the germline V gene. V shed 5 bases and J shed 5 bases, with 15 bases lying between them. CDR3 length equals 15 residues. DNA of the CDR3: TGTGCCAGCAGTCCACCACAGGCCCCGAATGAAAAACTGTTTTTT. It codes for CASSPPQAPNEKLFF.

V is TRBV5-1 and J is TRBJ1-1, with 7 bases that match TRBD1. CDR1 is SGHRS and CDR2 is YFSETQ in the germline V gene. V gave up 4 bases and J gave up 4 bases; unmatched junction bases: 7. The CDR3 loop spans 14 amino acids. Here the CDR3 reads CASSPQTGFTEAFF. The CDR3 nucleotides read TGCGCCAGCAGCCCCCAGACAGGGTTCACTGAAGCTTTCTTT.

This chain uses TRBV19 with TRBJ1-4; D possibly corresponds to TRBD1 (6 bases). Trimming stripped 6 bases from V and 6 bases from J, with 11 bases between. This CDR3 region has 13 residues. Germline V gene lookup returns CDR1 LNHDA and CDR2 SQIVND (reference sequence). CDR3 bases: TGTGCCAGTAGGCAGGACAGATATGAAAAACTGTTTTTT. It translates to CASRQDRYEKLFF.

This clone appeared once. J is TRBJ2-3 and V is TRBV3-1 (or the pseudogene TRBV3-2); D is uncertain. Germline CDR1 and CDR2: LGHDT and YNNKEL (reference sequence). This CDR3 has 14 amino acids. V was shortened by 1 base and J by 6 bases, with 11 bases between the two germline ends. CDR3 amino acids: CASSQGPRGDTQYF. In nucleotides, the CDR3 is TGTGCCAGCAGCCAAGGGCCCCGCGGTGATACGCAGTATTTT.

The CDR3 loop reads CASSHSASGTGTDTQYF. The CDR3 bases are TGTGCCAGCAGCCACTCGGCTAGCGGGACAGGCACAGATACGCAGTATTTT. The chain has TRBV4-2 and TRBJ2-3, with 9 positions matching TRBD2. The trim removed 3 bases at V and 1 base at J, leaving 8 bases unmatched. The length of the CDR3 is 17 residues. The V gene's germline CDR1 is LGHNA and CDR2 YNFKEQ.

This clone has a handful of counts. V usage is TRBV5-1 and J usage is TRBJ2-7; TRBD2 matches 7 bases. The CDR3 length is 14 residues. The ends lost 2 bases at V and 6 bases at J; junction bases unmatched: 8. Looked up from germline, CDR1 is SGHRS and CDR2 is YFSETQ. The CDR3 coding sequence is TGCGCCAGCAGCTTTGGGGCGGGAGCTCCCGAGCAGTACTTC. Translating it yields CASSFGAGAPEQYF.

This clone was seen more than once but under ten times. The V and J genes are TRBV7-9 and TRBJ2-7; 12 bases line up with TRBD2. The CDR3 is made up of 16 amino acids. Trimming at V came to 5 bases and at J to 5 bases, leaving 10 bases not matched to a gene. Germline V gives CDR1 SEHNR, CDR2 FQNEAQ (reference sequence). The CDR3 region is CASSRTLAGGTHEQYF. DNA for the CDR3: TGTGCCAGCAGCAGGACCCTAGCGGGAGGGACCCACGAGCAGTACTTC.

This chain uses TRBV5-4 with TRBJ2-3, with D perhaps TRBD2 (5 bases). Germline assignment: CDR1 SGHNT and CDR2 YYREEE (reference sequence). V was cut by 5 bases and J by 1 base, with 17 bases left in between. The CDR3 has 16 amino acids. Here the CDR3 reads CASSSTPGFRTDTQYF. Here the CDR3 DNA reads TGTGCCAGCAGTTCCACTCCGGGATTTCGCACAGATACGCAGTATTTT.

The gene calls are TRBV14 and TRBJ2-1; D possibly corresponds to TRBD2 (6 bases). V shed 3 bases and J shed 2 bases, with 17 bases lying between them. Per the germline V gene, CDR1 is SGHDN and CDR2 is FVKESK. The CDR3 extends over 17 amino acids. The CDR3 reads CASSHLGGAPPYNEQFF. The CDR3 bases are TGTGCCAGCAGCCATCTGGGCGGGGCCCCCCCCTACAATGAGCAGTTCTTC.

This chain joins TRBV9 and TRBJ2-1; D might be TRBD1 (6 bases). Looked up from germline, CDR1 is SGDLS and CDR2 is YYNGEE. The CDR3 is 17 amino acids. Trimming left V 3 bases short and J 6 bases short, with 22 bases between. For the CDR3, the DNA is TGTGCCAGCAGCGCCCCCGTATCAGGGGTAGGTTTCAATGAGCAGTTCTTC. Translating it yields CASSAPVSGVGFNEQFF.

V and J are TRBV10-1 and TRBJ1-1, with TRBD1 identical over 8 bases. The CDR3 totals 17 residues. Looked up from germline, CDR1 is WNHNN and CDR2 is SYGVQD (reference sequence). V trimming: 2 bases; J trimming: 5 bases; junction bases outside the gene matches: 13. CDR3 protein: CASSEGRQGRGRTEAFF. As DNA, the CDR3 is TGCGCCAGCAGTGAGGGCCGACAGGGGAGAGGAAGAACTGAAGCTTTCTTT.

This rearrangement joins TRBV6-2 or TRBV6-3 to TRBJ2-1; D may be TRBD2 (7 bases). Trimming took off 4 bases at V and 14 bases at J, with 21 bases between the two ends. From germline, CDR1 is MNHEY and CDR2 SVGEGT. The CDR3 runs to 14 residues. DNA for the CDR3: TGTGCCAGCAGTTTCATCAACCACAGGGAGGGGGAGTTCTTC. Its protein product is CASSFINHREGEFF.

The chain is built from TRBV7-9 and TRBJ2-5; D perhaps matches TRBD1 (5 bases). CDR1 and CDR2 (germline): SEHNR, FQNEAQ (reference sequence). This CDR3 comprises 17 residues. V was trimmed by 0 bases and J by 2 bases, leaving 16 bases between them. The CDR3 sequence is CASSLAQSPGHQETQYF. In DNA form, the CDR3 reads TGTGCCAGCAGCTTAGCCCAGTCGCCAGGGCATCAAGAGACCCAGTACTTC.

This chain links TRBV7-2 with TRBJ2-5; D is possibly TRBD2 (6 bases). CDR3 length: 15 amino acids. V was pared by 5 bases and J by 3 bases, with 16 bases between. Germline V gene sequence: CDR1 SGHTA, CDR2 FQGNSA. The CDR3 DNA follows: TGTGCCAGCAGCCCCTGGGTGAGGGAGGAAGAGACCCAGTACTTC. Its protein is CASSPWVREEETQYF.

The J gene is TRBJ1-5, the V gene TRBV2; D may be TRBD1 (6 bases). V was trimmed by 9 bases and J by 0 bases, leaving 18 bases between them. Germline-derived CDR1 and CDR2 are SNHLY and FYNNEI. The CDR3 has 16 amino acids. The CDR3 loop reads CASKGGTGYSNQPQHF. The CDR3 DNA follows: TGTGCCAGTAAGGGTGGTACAGGGTATAGCAATCAGCCCCAGCATTTT.

V and J are TRBV10-3 and TRBJ1-1; 7 nucleotides match TRBD1. The CDR3 runs 13 residues. Trimming cost V 2 bases and J 7 bases; bases outside gene matches: 4. Germline CDR1 and CDR2: ENHRY and SYGVKD. The chain's CDR3 is CAISEGQAFEAFF. The CDR3 bases are TGTGCCATCAGTGAGGGACAGGCTTTTGAAGCTTTCTTT.

The rearrangement uses TRBV7-2 and TRBJ2-1; D is undetermined. CDR1 is SGHTA and CDR2 is FQGNSA in the germline V gene. CDR3 size: 13 residues. Trimming removed 5 bases from V and 4 bases from J, with 9 bases in between. The DNA of the CDR3 is TGTGCCAGCAGCGCCGACAATTACAATGAGCAGTTCTTC. Translated: CASSADNYNEQFF. The full variable domain, with the rest looked up from reference TRBV7-2 and TRBJ2-1, is GAGVSQSPSNKVTEKGKDVELRCDPISGHTALYWYRQSLGQGLEFLIYFQGNSAPDKSGLPSDRFSAERTGGSVSTLTIQRTQQEDSAVYLCASSADNYNEQFFGPGTRLTVL.

The chain carries TRBV30 and TRBJ2-7; a weak D match, TRBD2 (5 bases). The CDR3 is 15 residues long. The V end was cut by 4 bases, the J end by 3 bases, with 19 bases between. From germline, CDR1 is GTSNPN and CDR2 SVGIG (reference sequence). The CDR3 sequence is CAWTPLREKVYEQYF. The CDR3 DNA reads as TGTGCCTGGACTCCCTTAAGGGAGAAGGTCTACGAGCAGTACTTC.